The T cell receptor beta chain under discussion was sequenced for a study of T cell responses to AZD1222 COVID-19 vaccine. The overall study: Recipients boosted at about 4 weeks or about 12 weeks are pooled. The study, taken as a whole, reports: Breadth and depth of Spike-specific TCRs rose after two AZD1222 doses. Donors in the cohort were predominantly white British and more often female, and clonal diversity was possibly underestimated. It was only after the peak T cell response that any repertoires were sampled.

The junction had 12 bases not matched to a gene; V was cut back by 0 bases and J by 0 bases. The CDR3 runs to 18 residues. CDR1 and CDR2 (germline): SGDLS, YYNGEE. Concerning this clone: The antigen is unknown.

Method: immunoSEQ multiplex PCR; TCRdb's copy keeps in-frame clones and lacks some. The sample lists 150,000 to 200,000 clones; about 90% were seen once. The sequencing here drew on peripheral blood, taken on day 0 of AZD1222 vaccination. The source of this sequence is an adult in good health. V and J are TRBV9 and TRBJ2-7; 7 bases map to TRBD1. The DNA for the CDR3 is TGTGCCAGCAGCGTAGCTACGGACCAGGGGGATCACTCCTACGAGCAGTACTTC. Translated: CASSVATDQGDHSYEQYF.